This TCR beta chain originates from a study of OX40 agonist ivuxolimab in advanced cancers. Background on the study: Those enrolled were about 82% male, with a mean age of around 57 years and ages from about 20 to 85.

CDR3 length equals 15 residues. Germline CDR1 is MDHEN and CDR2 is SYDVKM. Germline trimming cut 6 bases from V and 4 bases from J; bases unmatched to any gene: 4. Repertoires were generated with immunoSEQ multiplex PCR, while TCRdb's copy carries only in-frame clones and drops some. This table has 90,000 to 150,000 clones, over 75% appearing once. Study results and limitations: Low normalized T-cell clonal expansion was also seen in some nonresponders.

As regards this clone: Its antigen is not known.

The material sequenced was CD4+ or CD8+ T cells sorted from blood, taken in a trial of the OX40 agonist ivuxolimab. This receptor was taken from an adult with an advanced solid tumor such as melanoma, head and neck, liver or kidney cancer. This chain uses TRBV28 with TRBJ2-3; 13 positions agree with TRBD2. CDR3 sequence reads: CASRTSGGESDTQYF. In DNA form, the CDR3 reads TGTGCCAGCAGAACTAGCGGGGGGGAATCAGATACGCAGTATTTT.